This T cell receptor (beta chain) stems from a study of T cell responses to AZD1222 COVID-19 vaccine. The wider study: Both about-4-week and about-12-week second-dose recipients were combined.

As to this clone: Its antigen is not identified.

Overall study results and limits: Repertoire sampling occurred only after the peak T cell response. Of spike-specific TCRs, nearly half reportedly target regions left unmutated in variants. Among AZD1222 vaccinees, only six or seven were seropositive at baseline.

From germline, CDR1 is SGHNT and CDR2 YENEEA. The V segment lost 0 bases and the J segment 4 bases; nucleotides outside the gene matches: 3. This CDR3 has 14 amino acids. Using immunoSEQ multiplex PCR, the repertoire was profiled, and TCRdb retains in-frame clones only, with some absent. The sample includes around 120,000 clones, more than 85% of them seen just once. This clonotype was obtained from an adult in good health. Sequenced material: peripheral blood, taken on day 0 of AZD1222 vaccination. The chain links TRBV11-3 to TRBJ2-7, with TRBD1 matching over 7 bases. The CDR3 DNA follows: TGTGCCAGCAGCTTAGAGCCGGGACAGTACGAGCAGTACTTC. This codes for CASSLEPGQYEQYF.